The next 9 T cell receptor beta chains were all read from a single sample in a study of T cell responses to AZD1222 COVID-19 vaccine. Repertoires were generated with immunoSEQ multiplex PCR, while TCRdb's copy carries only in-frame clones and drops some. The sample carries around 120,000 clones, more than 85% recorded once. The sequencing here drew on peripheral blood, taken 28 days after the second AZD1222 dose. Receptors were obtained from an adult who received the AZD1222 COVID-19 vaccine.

The CDR3 DNA reads TGTGCCAGCAGTCCTGGGACTAGCGGGGGGGTAATTATCTACGAGCAGTACTTC. This codes for CASSPGTSGGVIIYEQYF. V gene TRBV27 combines with J gene TRBJ2-7; 16 bases line up with TRBD2. The CDR3 is 18 residues long. Germline CDR1 reads MNHEY; CDR2 reads SMNVEV (reference sequence). J was trimmed by 3 bases and V by 5 bases; bases with no gene match: 10.

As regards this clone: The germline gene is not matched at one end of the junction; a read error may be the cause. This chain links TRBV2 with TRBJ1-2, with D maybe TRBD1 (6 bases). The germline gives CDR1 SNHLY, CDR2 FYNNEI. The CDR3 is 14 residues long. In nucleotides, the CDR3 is TGTGCCAGCAGTCGGGACATCGGGAGGTATGACTACACCTTC. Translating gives CASSRDIGRYDYTF.

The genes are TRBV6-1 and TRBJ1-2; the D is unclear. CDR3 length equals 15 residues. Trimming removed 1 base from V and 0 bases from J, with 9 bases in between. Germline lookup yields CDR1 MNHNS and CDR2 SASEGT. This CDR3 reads CASSEGILSNYGYTF. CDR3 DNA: TGTGCCAGCAGTGAAGGTATCCTCTCTAACTATGGCTACACCTTC.

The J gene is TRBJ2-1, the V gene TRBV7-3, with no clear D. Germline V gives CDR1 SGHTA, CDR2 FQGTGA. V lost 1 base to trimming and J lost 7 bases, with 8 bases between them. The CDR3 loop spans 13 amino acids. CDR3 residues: CASSLSWRNEQFF. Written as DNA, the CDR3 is TGTGCCAGCAGCTTAAGCTGGCGAAATGAGCAGTTCTTC.

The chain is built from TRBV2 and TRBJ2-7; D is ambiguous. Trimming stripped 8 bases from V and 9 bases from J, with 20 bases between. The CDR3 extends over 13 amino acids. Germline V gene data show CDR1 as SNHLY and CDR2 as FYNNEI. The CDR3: CASVTSHASVQYF. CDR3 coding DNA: TGTGCCAGCGTGACTTCCCATGCGTCGGTGCAGTACTTC.

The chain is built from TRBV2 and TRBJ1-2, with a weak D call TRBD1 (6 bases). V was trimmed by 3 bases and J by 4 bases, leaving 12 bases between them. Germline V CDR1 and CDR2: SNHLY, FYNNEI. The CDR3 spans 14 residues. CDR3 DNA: TGTGCCAGCAGTGAGTTGGGGGCCTTCTATGGCTACACCTTC. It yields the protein CASSELGAFYGYTF. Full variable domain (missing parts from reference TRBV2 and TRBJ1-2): EPEVTQTPSHQVTQMGQEVILRCVPISNHLYFYWYRQILGQKVEFLVSFYNNEISEKSEIFDDQFSVERPDGSNFTLKIRSTKLEDSAMYFCASSELGAFYGYTFGSGTRLTVV.

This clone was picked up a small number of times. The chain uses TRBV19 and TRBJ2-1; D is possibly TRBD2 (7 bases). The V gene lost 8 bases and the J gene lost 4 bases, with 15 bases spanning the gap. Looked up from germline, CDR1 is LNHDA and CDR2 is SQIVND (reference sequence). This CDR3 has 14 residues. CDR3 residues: CASGEGDSYNEQFF. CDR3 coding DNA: TGTGCCAGTGGGGAGGGGGATTCATACAATGAGCAGTTCTTC.

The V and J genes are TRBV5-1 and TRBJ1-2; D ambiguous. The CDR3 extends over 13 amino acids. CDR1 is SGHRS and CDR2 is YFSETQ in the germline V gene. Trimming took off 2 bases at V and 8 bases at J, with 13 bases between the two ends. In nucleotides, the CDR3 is TGCGCCAGCAGCTTAGAGACGGCTGGGGGCTACACCTTC. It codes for CASSLETAGGYTF.

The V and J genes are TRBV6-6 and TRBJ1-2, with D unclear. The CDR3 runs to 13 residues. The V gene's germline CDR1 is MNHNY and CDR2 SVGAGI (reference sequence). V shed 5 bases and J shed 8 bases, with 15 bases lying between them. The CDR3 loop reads CASSKDRTWGYTF. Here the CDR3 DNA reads TGTGCCAGCAGTAAGGACCGTACCTGGGGCTACACCTTC.